This T cell receptor (beta chain) was identified during a study of spatial heterogeneity in lung cancer. Each molecule of TCR cDNA was tagged with one unique molecular identifier. TCRdb reprocessed the 5' RACE reads with MiXCR, giving one entry per CDR3 protein. This table has 20,000 to 25,000 distinct CDR3 sequences, under 5.5% appearing once. This clonotype showed up many times. Its antigen is not identified. With 1 base removed from V and 4 bases from J, the gap between germline ends came to 12 bases. The CDR3 spans 14 residues. Germline assignment: CDR1 SGHRS and CDR2 YFSETQ. General study results and limits: More often at tumor resection than at routine follow-up, ubiquitous expanded tumor TCRs were detected in the blood.

Time point specified: sample taken at primary tumor resection. Samples came from about 72 TRACERx patients with untreated early-stage lung cancer. Researchers sequenced whole RNA taken from tumor, nontumor lung or frozen PBMC without sorting. The chain recombines TRBV5-1 with TRBJ2-7, with D possibly TRBD2 on 5 matching bases. Sequencing used PBMCs, obtained at surgery. The sequence derives from a male donor with early-stage non-small cell lung cancer. The CDR3, as DNA: TGCGCCAGCAGCTTGCTGCCGGGAACATACGAGCAGTACTTC. Translated, it gives CASSLLPGTYEQYF.